These 15 T cell receptor beta chains were sequenced from one sample in a study of shared clonotypes between healthy human individuals. As defined, naive CD8 cells were CD45RO-negative and positively selected for CCR7, with terminally differentiated effector memory CD45RA+ cells excluded. Clones were sequenced by immunoSEQ multiplex PCR, and TCRdb holds only the in-frame ones, with some missing. The sample holds millions of clones, 85% to 95% seen once. Sequenced input: naive CD8+ T cells sorted from blood. Receptors originate from a man younger than 30 in good health.

This sequence joins TRBV4-1 and TRBJ2-5, with D perhaps TRBD1 (6 bases). This CDR3 comprises 17 residues. V was clipped by 1 base and J by 5 bases, with 20 bases between them. CDR1 is MGHRA and CDR2 is YSYEKL in the germline V gene. The CDR3 spells CASSQGVATGKGETQYF. CDR3 in DNA: TGCGCCAGCAGCCAAGGCGTTGCAACAGGGAAAGGGGAGACCCAGTACTTC.

The chain employs TRBV5-6 and TRBJ1-1; D not resolved. The CDR3 loop spans 12 amino acids. Germline V gene sequence: CDR1 SGHDT, CDR2 YYEEEE. Trimming took 2 bases from V and 9 from J, leaving 11 bases between them. DNA of the CDR3: TGTGCCAGCAGCTTTGATGGATTGAAAGCTTTCTTT. This translates into CASSFDGLKAFF. Based on the CDR3 plus reference TRBV5-6 and TRBJ1-1, the full variable domain is DAGVTQSPTHLIKTRGQQVTLRCSPKSGHDTVSWYQQALGQGPQFIFQYYEEEERQRGNFPDRFSGHQFPNYSSELNVNALLLGDSALYLCASSFDGLKAFFGQGTRLTVV.

Notes on this clone: Other DNA sequences in this specimen translate into the identical CDR3. The chain links TRBV5-6 to TRBJ2-7; the D gene is possibly TRBD2 (6 bases). The CDR3 sequence is 13 residues long. Trimming took 4 bases from V and 0 from J, leaving 8 bases between them. Germline values: CDR1 SGHDT, CDR2 YYEEEE. The CDR3 protein is CASSPGGSYEQYF. DNA for the CDR3: TGTGCCAGCAGCCCCGGGGGCTCCTACGAGCAGTACTTC.

In DNA, the CDR3 is TGTGCCAGCAGCCCCGTCCAGGGTCCCACTGAAGCTTTCTTT. Protein product: CASSPVQGPTEAFF. The gene calls are TRBV7-9 and TRBJ1-1; maybe TRBD1 (5 bases). Deletions cut 5 bases from V and 4 bases from J, with 14 bases between. The germline V gene encodes CDR1 SEHNR and CDR2 FQNEAQ (reference sequence). This CDR3 has 14 residues.

The table lists this clone with a count of one. The V and J genes are TRBV5-1 and TRBJ1-1; 7 positions match TRBD1. V was pared by 3 bases and J by 3 bases, with 11 bases of the junction left unmatched. There are 16 residues in the CDR3. The germline gives CDR1 SGHRS, CDR2 YFSETQ. As DNA, the CDR3 is TGCGCCAGCAGCTGGGAGGGGGCGCGTTACGACACTGAAGCTTTCTTT. Encoded protein: CASSWEGARYDTEAFF.

The rearrangement uses TRBV6-1 and TRBJ1-1; tentative D call: TRBD1 (5 bases). Trimming stripped 11 bases from V and 1 base from J, with 17 bases between. The CDR3 length is 14 residues. The germline V gene has CDR1 MNHNS and CDR2 SASEGT. This CDR3 is CAHGPLQGNTEAFF. CDR3 DNA: TGTGCCCATGGGCCCCTCCAGGGGAACACTGAAGCTTTCTTT.

On this clone: The sample carries other DNA sequences with the same CDR3. The J gene is TRBJ1-4, the V gene TRBV30; D is uncertain. Germline values: CDR1 GTSNPN, CDR2 SVGIG (reference sequence). The CDR3 has 12 amino acids. The V end lost 2 bases, the J end lost 8 bases, and 9 bases lay between the germline ends. The CDR3 DNA follows: TGTGCCTGGAGTCCCTTAGGGGAAAAACTGTTTTTT. Protein: CAWSPLGEKLFF.

Comment on this clone: Distinct nucleotide sequences in the sample also encode this CDR3. The chain recombines TRBV5-1 with TRBJ1-5, with D possibly matching TRBD1 (5 bases). This CDR3 spans 13 amino acids. The germline V and J ends were trimmed by 0 bases and 7 bases, with 8 bases remaining between them. Germline V lookup: CDR1 SGHRS, CDR2 YFSETQ. In DNA, the CDR3 is TGCGCCAGCAGCTTGGGGCAGGGCCAGCCCCAGCATTTT. Protein: CASSLGQGQPQHF.

The chain links TRBV7-9 to TRBJ2-4; 8 bases are shared with TRBD2. Germline CDR1 and CDR2: SEHNR and FQNEAQ (reference sequence). V shed 5 bases, J shed 0 bases, and the junction held 6 bases outside the gene matches. The CDR3 is 16 residues long. The CDR3 is CASSTTSGVAKNIQYF. The CDR3 DNA reads TGTGCCAGCAGCACCACTAGCGGAGTAGCCAAAAACATTCAGTACTTC.

The rearrangement joins TRBV4-1 to TRBJ1-3; 7 positions match TRBD1. The V segment lost 1 base and the J segment 8 bases; nucleotides outside the gene matches: 8. CDR3 length: 15 residues. Per the germline V gene, CDR1 is MGHRA and CDR2 is YSYEKL. The CDR3 loop reads CASSQVPVDRHTIYF. As DNA, the CDR3 is TGCGCCAGCAGCCAAGTCCCCGTGGACAGGCACACCATATATTTT.

The chain combines TRBV29-1 with TRBJ2-1; TRBD1 might be the D (6 bases). The CDR3 totals 13 residues. The germline CDR1 and CDR2 sequences are SQVTM and ANQGSEA. Trimming took off 6 bases at V and 2 bases at J, with 11 bases between the two ends. The CDR3 is CSVLDRTYNEQFF. The CDR3 DNA reads as TGCAGCGTCCTGGACAGAACCTACAATGAGCAGTTCTTC.

The chain uses TRBV9 and TRBJ1-1; D ambiguous. CDR1 and CDR2 (germline): SGDLS, YYNGEE. This CDR3 spans 14 amino acids. V was cut by 4 bases and J by 1 base, with 11 bases left in between. Here the CDR3 DNA reads TGTGCCAGCAGCCCTGAGCGGGGGAACACTGAAGCTTTCTTT. Translation gives CASSPERGNTEAFF. Full variable domain (missing parts from reference TRBV9 and TRBJ1-1): DSGVTQTPKHLITATGQRVTLRCSPRSGDLSVYWYQQSLDQGLQFLIQYYNGEERAKGNILERFSAQQFPDLHSELNLSSLELGDSALYFCASSPERGNTEAFFGQGTRLTVV.

This sequence joins TRBV11-2 and TRBJ1-4; D is possibly TRBD1 (5 bases). V was cut by 0 bases and J by 0 bases, with 14 bases left in between. The germline gives CDR1 SGHAT, CDR2 FQNNGV. The CDR3 has 18 residues. The CDR3 nucleotides read TGTGCCAGCAGCTTAGATAGGCAGGGAAACCCAACTAATGAAAAACTGTTTTTT. It encodes CASSLDRQGNPTNEKLFF. Based on the CDR3 plus reference TRBV11-2 and TRBJ1-4, the full variable domain is EAGVAQSPRYKIIEKRQSVAFWCNPISGHATLYWYQQILGQGPKLLIQFQNNGVVDDSQLPKDRFSAERLKGVDSTLKIQPAKLEDSAVYLCASSLDRQGNPTNEKLFFGSGTQLSVL.

The chain recombines TRBV6-5 with TRBJ2-1, with 7 bases aligning to TRBD1. This CDR3 is 16 amino acids long. CDR1 is MNHEY, CDR2 SVGAGI, per germline. V lost 2 bases, J lost 7 bases, and 11 bases stayed unmatched. The CDR3 loop is CASSYPSQGSMNEQFF. Here the CDR3 DNA reads TGTGCCAGCAGTTACCCCTCACAGGGGAGTATGAATGAGCAGTTCTTC.

The gene calls are TRBV7-9 and TRBJ2-5, with D perhaps TRBD2 (5 bases). This CDR3 is built from 14 residues. The V end was cut by 0 bases, the J end by 7 bases, with 12 bases between. From germline, CDR1 is SEHNR and CDR2 FQNEAQ (reference sequence). The CDR3: CASSLAIGVVTQYF. For the CDR3, the DNA is TGTGCCAGCAGCTTAGCGATCGGGGTTGTGACCCAGTACTTC.